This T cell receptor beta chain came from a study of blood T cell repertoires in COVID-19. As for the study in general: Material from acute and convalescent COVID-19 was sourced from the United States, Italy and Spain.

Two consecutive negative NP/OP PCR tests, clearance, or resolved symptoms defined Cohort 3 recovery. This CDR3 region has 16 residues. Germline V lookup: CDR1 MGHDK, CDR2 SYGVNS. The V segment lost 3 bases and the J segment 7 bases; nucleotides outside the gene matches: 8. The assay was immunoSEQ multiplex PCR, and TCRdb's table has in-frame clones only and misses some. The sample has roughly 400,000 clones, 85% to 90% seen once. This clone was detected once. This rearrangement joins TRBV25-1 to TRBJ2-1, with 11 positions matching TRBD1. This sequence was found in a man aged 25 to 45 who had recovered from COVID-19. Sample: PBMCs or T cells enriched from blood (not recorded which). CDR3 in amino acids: CASSDRTGGVWNEQFF. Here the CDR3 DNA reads TGTGCCAGCAGTGACCGGACAGGGGGCGTTTGGAATGAGCAGTTCTTC.